The present T cell receptor (beta chain) was sequenced within a study of T cells in localized non-small cell lung cancer. As for this clone: Its antigen is as yet unknown.

General study results and limits: Heterogeneity cannot be ruled out, as sequencing used one tumor region only. Uninvolved adjacent lung showed higher T cell clonality than tumor. Adjacent lung exhibited a median of about 50 among the 100 most abundant tumor clones.

Profiled with immunoSEQ multiplex PCR; TCRdb holds only in-frame clones, not every one. The sample carries 90,000 to 100,000 clones, roughly 93% recorded once. The length of the CDR3 is 16 residues. V was pared by 1 base and J by 5 bases, with 4 bases of the junction left unmatched. Germline V lookup: CDR1 ENHRY, CDR2 SYGVKD. The chain links TRBV10-3 to TRBJ2-2, with 10 bases identical to TRBD2. This TCR came from a woman aged 35-75 years with stage II squamous cell lung carcinoma. Specimen: PBMCs, collected before any cancer treatment. The CDR3 sequence: CAISEFGSGRTGELFF. In nucleotides, the CDR3 is TGTGCCATCAGTGAGTTTGGTAGCGGGAGGACCGGGGAGCTGTTTTTT.